The 26 T cell receptor beta chains presented below share a single source sample, sequenced in a study of blood T cell repertoires in COVID-19. The assay was immunoSEQ multiplex PCR, and TCRdb's table has in-frame clones only and misses some. The sample carries under 300,000 clones, 70% to 90% recorded once. Sequencing used PBMCs or T cells enriched from blood (not recorded which). These receptor sequences come from a man aged 18 to 29 who had recovered from COVID-19.

This clone was counted once. The chain links TRBV7-8 to TRBJ2-7; TRBD2 aligns across 8 bases. Per the germline V gene, CDR1 is SGHVS and CDR2 is FQNEAQ. V was pared by 4 bases and J by 0 bases, with 8 bases of the junction left unmatched. This CDR3 comprises 16 residues. CDR3 sequence reads: CASSYPGSGNSYEQYF. The CDR3 bases are TGTGCCAGCAGCTACCCGGGTAGCGGGAACTCCTACGAGCAGTACTTC.

The chain is built from TRBV5-1 and TRBJ2-1, with D tentatively TRBD2 (5 bases). Per germline, CDR1 SGHRS and CDR2 YFSETQ. CDR3 length: 13 amino acids. V was pared by 4 bases and J by 10 bases, with 15 bases between. The CDR3 loop is CASSPGSIGEQFF. Written as DNA, the CDR3 is TGCGCCAGCAGCCCGGGGTCCATTGGGGAGCAGTTCTTC.

The chain is built from TRBV19 and TRBJ2-1; 10 bases are a match to TRBD2. V was pared by 3 bases and J by 7 bases, with 12 bases of the junction left unmatched. The CDR3 is 17 residues long. Germline V lookup: CDR1 LNHDA, CDR2 SQIVND (reference sequence). CDR3: CASSILFGAGGMNEQFF. CDR3 DNA: TGTGCCAGTAGTATTTTATTCGGAGCGGGAGGGATGAATGAGCAGTTCTTC. Drawing the rest from reference TRBV19 and TRBJ2-1, the complete variable domain is DGGITQSPKYLFRKEGQNVTLSCEQNLNHDAMYWYRQDPGQGLRLIYYSQIVNDFQKGDIAEGYSVSREKKESFPLTVTSAQKNPTAFYLCASSILFGAGGMNEQFFGPGTRLTVL.

The chain combines TRBV10-3 with TRBJ1-4; D is perhaps TRBD1 (6 bases). Germline CDR1 ENHRY, CDR2 SYGVKD. The V and J ends lost 5 bases and 7 bases respectively, with 20 bases between them. CDR3 length equals 16 residues. The CDR3, as DNA: TGTGCCATCAGTCTCGGATTCGGGGGGCGAGGTGAAAAACTGTTTTTT. Protein: CAISLGFGGRGEKLFF.

The rearrangement links TRBV9 to TRBJ2-1; D possibly corresponds to TRBD2 (6 bases). Germline loops: CDR1 SGDLS, CDR2 YYNGEE. V lost 0 bases and J lost 1, with 11 bases in between. CDR3 length: 16 amino acids. CDR3 region: CASSVGPGASYNEQFF. The DNA of the CDR3 is TGTGCCAGCAGCGTAGGACCGGGAGCATCCTACAATGAGCAGTTCTTC.

The chain links TRBV3-1 (or the pseudogene TRBV3-2) to TRBJ2-5; 13 positions agree with TRBD2. Germline lookup yields CDR1 LGHDT and CDR2 YNNKEL (reference sequence). This CDR3 has 17 amino acids. Losses at the gene ends were 1 base for V and 2 bases for J; bases not matched to a gene: 4. DNA of the CDR3: TGTGCCAGCAGCCAAGGACTAGCGGGGGGCATTCAAGAGACCCAGTACTTC. This codes for CASSQGLAGGIQETQYF.

This clone was recorded once. The chain uses TRBV6-1 and TRBJ2-2; D is unresolved. V lost 5 bases, J lost 1 base, and 8 bases lay in between. This CDR3 has 14 residues. The germline V gene encodes CDR1 MNHNS and CDR2 SASEGT. The CDR3 region is CASSSTGNTGELFF. The CDR3 coding sequence is TGTGCCAGCAGTTCAACCGGGAACACCGGGGAGCTGTTTTTT.

The chain employs TRBV7-8 and TRBJ2-5; TRBD2 aligns across 11 bases. The CDR3 loop spans 17 amino acids. The junction had 11 bases not matched to a gene; V was cut back by 3 bases and J by 5 bases. Germline CDR1 reads SGHVS; CDR2 reads FQNEAQ. The CDR3 region has the DNA TGTGCCAGCAGCTTCAATAGCGGGGGGGCTTTTGGGGAGACCCAGTACTTC. It translates to CASSFNSGGAFGETQYF.

This sequence joins TRBV4-2 and TRBJ2-3; 9 bases line up with TRBD2. Germline V gene lookup returns CDR1 LGHNA and CDR2 YNFKEQ. The CDR3 covers 17 residues. After removal of 1 base from V and 1 base from J, the junction contained 6 bases not matched to a gene. This CDR3 is CASSQGSTSGGTDTQYF. The CDR3 DNA reads TGTGCCAGCAGCCAAGGTTCGACTAGCGGAGGCACAGATACGCAGTATTTT.

To note about this clone: At the DNA level, this CDR3 is encoded by other sequences in the same sample as well. The V gene is TRBV11-2, the J gene TRBJ1-2, with D unresolved. This CDR3 spans 13 amino acids. CDR1 SGHAT and CDR2 FQNNGV come from the germline V gene. Trimming pared 5 bases from V and 3 bases from J, leaving 10 bases between. The CDR3 loop reads CASSPGQDYGYTF. Here the CDR3 DNA reads TGTGCCAGCAGCCCAGGTCAGGACTATGGCTACACCTTC. The variable domain in full, with the rest retrieved from reference TRBV11-2 and TRBJ1-2, is EAGVAQSPRYKIIEKRQSVAFWCNPISGHATLYWYQQILGQGPKLLIQFQNNGVVDDSQLPKDRFSAERLKGVDSTLKIQPAKLEDSAVYLCASSPGQDYGYTFGSGTRLTVV.

This clone came up once. The chain is built from TRBV30 and TRBJ1-1; no definite D call. The CDR3 has 12 residues. The germline V gene encodes CDR1 GTSNPN and CDR2 SVGIG (reference sequence). V was clipped by 2 bases and J by 10 bases, with 14 bases between them. In DNA, the CDR3 is TGTGCCTGGAGTCAGCCCCTGGGGAGAGCTTTCTTT. This codes for CAWSQPLGRAFF.

The gene calls are TRBV11-1 and TRBJ1-1; a possible D gene is TRBD1 (5 bases). This CDR3 spans 14 amino acids. Germline loops: CDR1 SGHAT, CDR2 FQDESV (reference sequence). Trimming shortened V by 0 bases and J by 1 base, and 6 bases separated the two germline ends. CDR3 loop: CASSLARGNTEAFF. In DNA, the CDR3 is TGTGCCAGCAGCTTAGCAAGGGGGAACACTGAAGCTTTCTTT.

The rearrangement uses TRBV9 and TRBJ1-4; 9 nucleotides agree with TRBD1. There are 15 residues in the CDR3. Germline CDR1 and CDR2: SGDLS and YYNGEE. V dropped 3 bases and J dropped 6; count of bases not matched to a gene: 6. The chain's CDR3 is CASSAGTGGHEKLFF. CDR3 coding DNA: TGTGCCAGCAGCGCGGGAACAGGGGGCCATGAAAAACTGTTTTTT.

As for this clone: One end of the junction varies from germline; a read error may be responsible. CDR3 DNA: TGTGCCAGCAGTGAAGCGCGCCCAGGGGTAACAAATTCCCCCCTCCACTTT. Protein product: CASSEARPGVTNSPLHF. The chain joins TRBV2 to TRBJ1-6; D may be TRBD1 (6 bases). CDR1 and CDR2 from the germline V gene are SNHLY and FYNNEI. This CDR3 comprises 17 residues.

The V gene is TRBV5-1, the J gene TRBJ2-5, with 10 bases matching TRBD2. The CDR3 sequence is 14 residues long. V lost 7 bases, J lost 3 bases, and 6 bases stayed unmatched. The germline V gene has CDR1 SGHRS and CDR2 YFSETQ. In DNA, the CDR3 is TGCGCCAGCTCCAGGACTAGCGGCGAAGAGACCCAGTACTTC. It codes for CASSRTSGEETQYF.

The V and J genes are TRBV16 and TRBJ1-3; D call uncertain. With 4 bases removed from V and 0 bases from J, the gap between germline ends came to 7 bases. Germline assignment: CDR1 KGHSY and CDR2 FQNENV. The CDR3 covers 14 residues. The CDR3 region has the DNA TGTGCCAGCAGCCCTCTCGGCTCTGGAAACACCATATATTTT. Its protein product is CASSPLGSGNTIYF.

The V call is TRBV27, the J call TRBJ2-1; TRBD2 matches at 7 bases. CDR1 is MNHEY and CDR2 is SMNVEV in the germline V gene (reference sequence). This CDR3 contains 16 residues. V trimming: 7 bases; J trimming: 7 bases; junction bases outside the gene matches: 16. CDR3 coding DNA: TGTGCCAGCACCTCCCAGAGGGGAGGGCCGCGAAATGAGCAGTTCTTC. The encoded protein is CASTSQRGGPRNEQFF.

Remarks on this clone: This sample also contains other DNA sequences that code for the same CDR3. The chain joins TRBV6-2 or TRBV6-3 to TRBJ2-7; 9 nucleotides line up with TRBD2. The CDR3 length is 15 residues. Germline CDR1 reads MNHEY; CDR2 reads SVGEGT. V lost 0 bases to trimming and J lost 2 bases; unmatched junction nucleotides: 2. The DNA for the CDR3 is TGTGCCAGCAGTTACTCTCCTAGCGGGGCCTACGAGCAGTACTTC. It is translated as CASSYSPSGAYEQYF.

CDR3 nucleotides: TGCAGCGGTAAAACTAGTGACGAGCAGTACTTC. This gives the protein CSGKTSDEQYF. The rearrangement links TRBV29-1 to TRBJ2-7; tentatively, D is TRBD2 (5 bases). V lost 7 bases and J lost 5, with 12 bases in between. Germline V CDR1 and CDR2: SQVTM, ANQGSEA. The CDR3 runs to 11 residues.

The chain carries TRBV7-8 and TRBJ1-2; tentatively, D is TRBD1 (6 bases). CDR3 length: 14 residues. From germline, CDR1 is SGHVS and CDR2 FQNEAQ. V was shortened by 4 bases and J by 6 bases, with 15 bases between the two germline ends. The CDR3 loop is CASSSNRARDGYTF. The CDR3 bases are TGTGCCAGCAGCTCAAACAGGGCCAGGGATGGCTACACCTTC.

The chain has TRBV6-2 or TRBV6-3 and TRBJ2-5; 10 bases agree with TRBD1. The CDR3 is made up of 16 amino acids. Germline CDR1 and CDR2: MNHEY and SVGEGT. The V gene end was trimmed by 2 bases and the J gene end by 4 bases; junction bases not matched to a gene: 7. CDR3 in amino acids: CASSYELTGGSETQYF. CDR3 nucleotides: TGTGCCAGCAGTTACGAGCTGACAGGGGGCTCAGAGACCCAGTACTTC.

This clone was seen once. The chain uses TRBV21-1 and TRBJ2-7; the listed D gene, TRBD2, was not tested against the DNA. TRBV21-1 is shown as a pseudogene. The CDR3 has 16 residues. The CDR3 is CASSKRGGTSSCEQYF. CDR3 sequence (DNA): TGTGCCAGCAGCAAACGAGGTGGGACTAGCTCTTGCGAGCAGTACTTC.

The J gene is TRBJ1-2, the V gene TRBV12-3 or TRBV12-4, with 8 bases lining up with TRBD1. The junction had 3 bases not matched to a gene; V was cut back by 6 bases and J by 3 bases. CDR3 length: 13 residues. CDR3 coding DNA: TGTGCCAGCAGCTCGACAGGGGACTATGGCTACACCTTC. Translated: CASSSTGDYGYTF.

This sequence joins TRBV30 and TRBJ1-6; D is unresolved. Trimming removed 4 bases at V and 8 bases at J, with 12 bases between. The CDR3 consists of 13 residues. Germline V lookup: CDR1 GTSNPN, CDR2 SVGIG (reference sequence). The CDR3 sequence: CAWMVGGYSPLHF. The CDR3 DNA follows: TGTGCCTGGATGGTCGGCGGGTATTCACCCCTCCACTTT.

The chain recombines TRBV5-4 with TRBJ2-5; 7 positions match TRBD1. Germline CDR1 reads SGHNT; CDR2 reads YYREEE (reference sequence). The CDR3 covers 14 residues. J lost 1 base, V lost 4 bases, and 4 bases had no gene match. CDR3 nucleotides: TGTGCCAGCAGCCACGGGACAGCCCAAGAGACCCAGTACTTC. Translated, it gives CASSHGTAQETQYF.

This sequence joins TRBV30 and TRBJ1-5; TRBD1 might be the D (5 bases). V was trimmed by 2 bases and J by 7 bases, leaving 12 bases between them. This CDR3 comprises 13 residues. Per germline, CDR1 GTSNPN and CDR2 SVGIG (reference sequence). CDR3 sequence: CAWSTTQGQPQHF. In nucleotides, the CDR3 is TGTGCCTGGAGTACGACCCAGGGACAGCCCCAGCATTTT.